This T cell receptor beta chain came from a study of blood T cell repertoires in COVID-19 (dated by TCRdb to between 2020 and 2021). Turning to the overall study: Samples from collaborators originated in the United States, Italy and Spain and spanned both the acute and convalescent phases of COVID-19. The prospective study material was composed of cDNA or gDNA derived from T cells, B-cell-depleted T cells, or PBMCs. Deeply sampled blood TCRbeta repertoires from subjects exposed to, actively infected with, or recovered from COVID-19 were included in the dataset. The repertoires were made available in a free public database intended to serve as a resource for research on the immune response to SARS-CoV-2. The samples were drawn from two sources: the first 160 participants of the ongoing ImmuneRACE study, and about 1,300 subjects contributed by 6 global collaborators. Sample metadata almost always included a de-identified subject ID, COVID-19 status, age in years and sex. Where HLA class I and class II types were available, the types were taken from metadata supplied by the sample provider, not from assay-based typing. The paper as a whole reports these results and caveats: Clinical and demographic metadata were provided uncurated, with the amount varying by source and participant.

Relative to germline, V is 5 bases shorter and J is 4 bases shorter, with 17 bases between their ends. Based on the germline V gene, the CDR1 and CDR2 sequences are SGHTA and FQGNSA. The CDR3 starts with the cysteine, ends with the phenylalanine, and has 15 residues. The DNA shown is the 45-base CDR3, in frame from base 1. TCRbeta CDR3 regions were amplified from genomic DNA using the immunoSEQ Assay, a bias-controlled multiplex PCR. In the original analysis: The number of nucleated cells in each sample was estimated by amplification of reference gene primers within the assay. Sequence reads were collapsed and filtered to measure the absolute abundance of every unique TCRbeta CDR3 rearrangement. For each sample, productive Simpson clonality was calculated by taking the square root of Simpson's diversity index across productive rearrangements. TCRdb limited this immuneACCESS table to in-frame rearrangements with V and J called. A share of clones is missing; checked studies link under half to unresolved V genes, and the rest is unexplained. For V, J and clone size, that table is used; D and trimming come from the DNA. The sample includes a few hundred thousand clones, with 90% observed a single time. The top ten clonotypes cover approximately 7.5% of the sample.

With respect to this clone: Its antigen specificity is not known. No much larger clone is present one base from it, and per-base qualities are unavailable.

One collaborating source in Seattle enrolled patients while the patients were actively infected and followed the patients over time throughout the course of disease. Each collaborating institution followed its own protocols to collect whole blood in K2EDTA tubes. For TCRbeta analysis, collaborator samples were shipped as frozen whole blood, as isolated PBMCs, or as DNA extracted from either sample type. Here the chain combines TRBV7-2 and TRBJ1-2; the D gene assignment is ambiguous. The sample taken for sequencing was peripheral blood. The receptor comes from a young woman with COVID-19, enrolled during active disease. The CDR3 region has the sequence CASSPVGVRGYGYTF. The nucleotide sequence is given as TGTGCCAGCAGCCCGGTCGGTGTGCGGGGCTATGGCTACACCTTC.